The clone carrying this TCR beta chain was picked up a small number of times. Its antigen is unknown. The CDR3 runs to 13 residues. V dropped 8 bases and J dropped 6; count of bases not matched to a gene: 9. The germline gives CDR1 MDHEN, CDR2 SYDVKM. The source of the sample is a study of hypomethylating agent response in myelodysplastic syndrome. Looking at the study overall: Non-responders met neither complete response nor hematologic improvement criteria, which defined response. Points from the study as a whole: Richness, rarefaction diversity and clonality did not change significantly after hypomethylating treatment.

At survey resolution, roughly 400 ng of DNA per sample was split into two 200 ng replicates. Assay used: immunoSEQ multiplex PCR; TCRdb lists only in-frame clones, some missing. The sample carries roughly 5,400 clones, more than 70% recorded once. Specimen: bone marrow, collected before or after starting hypomethylating agent treatment for myelodysplastic syndrome (not recorded which). This chain joins TRBV28 and TRBJ2-7; TRBD2 matches at 8 bases. This TCR derives from a human donor with myelodysplastic syndrome. The CDR3 DNA sequence: TGTGCCAGCCTCCCCGGGAGGGCGGGCGAGCAGTACTTC. Its protein is CASLPGRAGEQYF.